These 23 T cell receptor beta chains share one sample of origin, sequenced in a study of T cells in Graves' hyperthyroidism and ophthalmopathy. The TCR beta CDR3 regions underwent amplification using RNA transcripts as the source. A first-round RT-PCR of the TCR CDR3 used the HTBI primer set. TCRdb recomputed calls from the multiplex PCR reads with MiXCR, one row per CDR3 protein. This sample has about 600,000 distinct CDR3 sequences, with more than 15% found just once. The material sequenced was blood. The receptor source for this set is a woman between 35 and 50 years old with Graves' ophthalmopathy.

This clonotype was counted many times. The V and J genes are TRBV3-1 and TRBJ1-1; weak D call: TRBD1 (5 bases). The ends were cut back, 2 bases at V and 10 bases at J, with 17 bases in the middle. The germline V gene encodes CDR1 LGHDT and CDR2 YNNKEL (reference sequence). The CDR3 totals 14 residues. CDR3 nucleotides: TGTGCCAGCAGCCAATTTCCGGAATCAGGGATAGCTTTCTTT. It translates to CASSQFPESGIAFF.

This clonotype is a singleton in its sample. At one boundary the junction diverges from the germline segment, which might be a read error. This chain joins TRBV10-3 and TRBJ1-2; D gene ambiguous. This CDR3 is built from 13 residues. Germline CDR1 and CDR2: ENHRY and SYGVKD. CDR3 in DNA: TGTCCCATCAGTGAGCAGCAGAACTATGGCTACACCTTC. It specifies CPISEQQNYGYTF.

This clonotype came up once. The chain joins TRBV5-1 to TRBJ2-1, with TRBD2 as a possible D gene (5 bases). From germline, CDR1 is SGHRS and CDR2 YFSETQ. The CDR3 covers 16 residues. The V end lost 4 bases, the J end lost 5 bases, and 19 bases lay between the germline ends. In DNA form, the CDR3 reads TGCGCCAGCAGCCCGGTACGGAGGTCAGACGACAATGAGCAGTTCTTC. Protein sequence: CASSPVRRSDDNEQFF.

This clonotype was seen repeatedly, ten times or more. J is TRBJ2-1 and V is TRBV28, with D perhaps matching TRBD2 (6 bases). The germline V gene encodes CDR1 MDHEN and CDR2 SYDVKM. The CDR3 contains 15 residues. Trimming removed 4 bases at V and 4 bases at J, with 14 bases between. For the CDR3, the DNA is TGTGCCAGCAGTTCTCTCGGCAGCGGGTACAATGAGCAGTTCTTC. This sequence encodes CASSSLGSGYNEQFF. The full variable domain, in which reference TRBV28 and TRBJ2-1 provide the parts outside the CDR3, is DVKVTQSSRYLVKRTGEKVFLECVQDMDHENMFWYRQDPGLGLRLIYFSYDVKMKEKGDIPEGYSVSREKKERFSLILESASTNQTSMYLCASSSLGSGYNEQFFGPGTRLTVL.

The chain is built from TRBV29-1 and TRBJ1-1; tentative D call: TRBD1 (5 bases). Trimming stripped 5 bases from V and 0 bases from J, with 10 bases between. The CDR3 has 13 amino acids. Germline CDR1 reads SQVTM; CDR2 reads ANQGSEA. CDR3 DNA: TGCAGCGTTCGCCGGGACTTGAACACTGAAGCTTTCTTT. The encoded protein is CSVRRDLNTEAFF.

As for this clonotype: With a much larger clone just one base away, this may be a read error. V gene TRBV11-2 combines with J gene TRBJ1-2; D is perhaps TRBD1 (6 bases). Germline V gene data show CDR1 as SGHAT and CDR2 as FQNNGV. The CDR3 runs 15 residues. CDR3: CAGSLRQDAYYGYTF. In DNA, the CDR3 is TGTGCCGGCAGCTTGAGACAGGACGCCTACTATGGCTACACCTTC.

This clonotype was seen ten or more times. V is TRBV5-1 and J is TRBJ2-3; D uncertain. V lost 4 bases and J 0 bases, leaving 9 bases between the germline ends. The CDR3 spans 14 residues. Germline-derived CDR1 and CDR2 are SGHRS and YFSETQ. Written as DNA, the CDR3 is TGCGCCAGCAGCCCCCAAATCAGCACAGATACGCAGTATTTT. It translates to CASSPQISTDTQYF.

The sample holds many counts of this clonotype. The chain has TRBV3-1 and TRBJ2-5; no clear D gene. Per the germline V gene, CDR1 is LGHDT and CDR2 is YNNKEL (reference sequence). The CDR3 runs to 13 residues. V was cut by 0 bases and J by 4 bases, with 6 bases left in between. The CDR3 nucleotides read TGTGCCAGCAGCCAAGAGAGCCGAGAGACCCAGTACTTC. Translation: CASSQESRETQYF.

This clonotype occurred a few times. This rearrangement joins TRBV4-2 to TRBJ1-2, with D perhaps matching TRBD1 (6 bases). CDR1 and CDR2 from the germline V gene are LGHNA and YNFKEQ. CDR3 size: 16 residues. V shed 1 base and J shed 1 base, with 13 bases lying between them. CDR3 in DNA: TGTGCCAGCAGCCAAGGGGACACTCGAAATAACTATGGCTACACCTTC. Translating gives CASSQGDTRNNYGYTF.

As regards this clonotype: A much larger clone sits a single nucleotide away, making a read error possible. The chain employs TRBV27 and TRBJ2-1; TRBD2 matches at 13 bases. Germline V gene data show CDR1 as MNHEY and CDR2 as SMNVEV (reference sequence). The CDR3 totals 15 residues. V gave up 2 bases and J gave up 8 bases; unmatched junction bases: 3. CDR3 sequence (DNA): TGTGCCAGCAGTTTAGGGACTAGCGGGATGGATGAGCAGTTCTTC. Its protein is CASSLGTSGMDEQFF.

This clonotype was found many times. CDR3 in amino acids: CASSQGSGAGVYNEQFF. CDR3 DNA sequence: TGTGCCAGCAGCCAAGGAAGCGGAGCGGGAGTCTACAATGAGCAGTTCTTC. V and J are TRBV3-1 and TRBJ2-1; TRBD2 aligns across 8 bases. V was clipped by 1 base and J by 3 bases; unmatched bases: 8. The germline CDR1 and CDR2 sequences are LGHDT and YNNKEL (reference sequence). This CDR3 spans 17 amino acids.

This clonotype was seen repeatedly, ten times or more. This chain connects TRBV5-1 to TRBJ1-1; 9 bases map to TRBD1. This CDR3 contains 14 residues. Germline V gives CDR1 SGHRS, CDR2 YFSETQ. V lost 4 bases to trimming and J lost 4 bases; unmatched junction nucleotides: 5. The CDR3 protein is CASSGTGYITEAFF. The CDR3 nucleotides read TGCGCCAGCAGCGGGACAGGGTATATCACTGAAGCTTTCTTT.

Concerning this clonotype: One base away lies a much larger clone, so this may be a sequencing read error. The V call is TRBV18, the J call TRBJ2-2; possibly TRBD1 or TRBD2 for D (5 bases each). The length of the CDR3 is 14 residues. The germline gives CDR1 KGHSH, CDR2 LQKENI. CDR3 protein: CASESTANTGELLF. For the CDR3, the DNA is TGTGCCAGCGAGTCGACAGCAAACACCGGGGAGCTGCTTTTT.

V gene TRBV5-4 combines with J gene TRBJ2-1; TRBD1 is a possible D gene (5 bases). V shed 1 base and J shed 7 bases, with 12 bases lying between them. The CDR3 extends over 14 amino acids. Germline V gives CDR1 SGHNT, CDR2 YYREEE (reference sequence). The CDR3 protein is CASSLTPQGNEQFF. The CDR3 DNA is TGTGCCAGCAGCTTGACCCCCCAGGGTAATGAGCAGTTCTTC.

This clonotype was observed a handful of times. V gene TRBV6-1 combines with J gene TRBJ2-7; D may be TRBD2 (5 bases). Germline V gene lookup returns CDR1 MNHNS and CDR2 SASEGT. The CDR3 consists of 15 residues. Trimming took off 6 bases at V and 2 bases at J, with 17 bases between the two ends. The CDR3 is CASRSGKTGTYEQYF. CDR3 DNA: TGTGCCAGCAGAAGTGGAAAGACGGGGACCTACGAGCAGTACTTC.

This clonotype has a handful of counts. CDR3 amino acids: CASRDSNQETQYF. In DNA form, the CDR3 reads TGTGCCAGCAGGGACAGCAACCAAGAGACCCAGTACTTC. The genes are TRBV25-1 and TRBJ2-5; TRBD1 might be the D (6 bases). Trimming cost V 6 bases and J 0 bases, with 8 bases left between them. The CDR3 spans 13 residues. Germline assignment: CDR1 MGHDK and CDR2 SYGVNS.

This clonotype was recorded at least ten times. The CDR3 sequence: CSVEGDRAYGYTF. CDR3 nucleotides: TGCAGCGTTGAGGGGGACAGGGCTTATGGCTACACCTTC. The chain couples TRBV29-1 to TRBJ1-2; 9 bases are shared with TRBD1. The ends lost 3 bases at V and 5 bases at J; junction bases unmatched: 4. This CDR3 is built from 13 residues. Looked up from germline, CDR1 is SQVTM and CDR2 is ANQGSEA.

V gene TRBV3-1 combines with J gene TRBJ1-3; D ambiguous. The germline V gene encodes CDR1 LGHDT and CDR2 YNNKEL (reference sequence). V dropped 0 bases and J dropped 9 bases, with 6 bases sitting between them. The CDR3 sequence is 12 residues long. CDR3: CASSQDLTTIYF. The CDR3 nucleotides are TGTGCCAGCAGCCAAGATTTAACCACCATATATTTT.

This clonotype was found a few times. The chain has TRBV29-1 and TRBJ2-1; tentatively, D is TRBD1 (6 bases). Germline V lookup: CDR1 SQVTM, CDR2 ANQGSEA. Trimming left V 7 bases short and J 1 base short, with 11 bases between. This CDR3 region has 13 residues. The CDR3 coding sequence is TGCAGCGCGGGCCAGGGGTCCTACAATGAGCAGTTCTTC. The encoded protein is CSAGQGSYNEQFF.

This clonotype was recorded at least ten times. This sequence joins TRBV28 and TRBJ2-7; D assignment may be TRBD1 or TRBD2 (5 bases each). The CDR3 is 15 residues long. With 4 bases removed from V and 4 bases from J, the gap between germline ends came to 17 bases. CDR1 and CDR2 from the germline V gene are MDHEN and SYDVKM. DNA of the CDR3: TGTGCCAGCAGTTCTCCGGGACGGCTAATATACGAGCAGTACTTC. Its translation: CASSSPGRLIYEQYF.

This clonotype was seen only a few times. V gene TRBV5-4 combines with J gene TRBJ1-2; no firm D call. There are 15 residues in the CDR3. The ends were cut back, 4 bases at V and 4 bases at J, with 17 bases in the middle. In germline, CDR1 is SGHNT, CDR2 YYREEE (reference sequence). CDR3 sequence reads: CASSPGSPARYGYTF. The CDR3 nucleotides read TGTGCCAGCAGCCCGGGATCGCCCGCCCGCTATGGCTACACCTTC.

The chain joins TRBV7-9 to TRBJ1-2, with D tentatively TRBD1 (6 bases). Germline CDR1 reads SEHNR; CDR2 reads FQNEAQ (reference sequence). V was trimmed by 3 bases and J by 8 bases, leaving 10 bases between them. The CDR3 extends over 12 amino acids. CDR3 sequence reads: CASSLNREGYTF. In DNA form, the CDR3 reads TGTGCCAGCAGCTTGAACAGGGAAGGCTACACCTTC.

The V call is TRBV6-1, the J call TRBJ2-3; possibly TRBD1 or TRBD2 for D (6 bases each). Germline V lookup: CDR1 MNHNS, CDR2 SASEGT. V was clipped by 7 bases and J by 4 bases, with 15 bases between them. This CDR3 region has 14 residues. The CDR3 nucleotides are TGTGCCAGCAAGTGGTTGGGGGGCTCAGATACGCAGTATTTT. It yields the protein CASKWLGGSDTQYF.